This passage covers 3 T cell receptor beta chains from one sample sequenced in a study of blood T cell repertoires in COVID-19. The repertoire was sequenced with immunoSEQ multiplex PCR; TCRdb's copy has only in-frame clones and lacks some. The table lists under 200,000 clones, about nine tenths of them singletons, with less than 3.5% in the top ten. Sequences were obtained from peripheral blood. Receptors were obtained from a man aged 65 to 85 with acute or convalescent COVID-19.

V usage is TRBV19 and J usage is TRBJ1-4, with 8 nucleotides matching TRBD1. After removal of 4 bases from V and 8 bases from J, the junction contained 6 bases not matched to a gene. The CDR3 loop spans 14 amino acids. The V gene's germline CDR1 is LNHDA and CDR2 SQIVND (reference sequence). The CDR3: CASSRTGIHEKLFF. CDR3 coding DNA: TGTGCCAGTAGTAGGACAGGGATCCACGAAAAACTGTTTTTT. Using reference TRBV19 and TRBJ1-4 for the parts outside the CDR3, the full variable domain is DGGITQSPKYLFRKEGQNVTLSCEQNLNHDAMYWYRQDPGQGLRLIYYSQIVNDFQKGDIAEGYSVSREKKESFPLTVTSAQKNPTAFYLCASSRTGIHEKLFFGSGTQLSVL.

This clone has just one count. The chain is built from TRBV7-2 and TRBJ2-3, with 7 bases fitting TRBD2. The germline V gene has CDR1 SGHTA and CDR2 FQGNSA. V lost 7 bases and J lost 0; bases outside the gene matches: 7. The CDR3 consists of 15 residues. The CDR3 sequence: CASTHPSGSTDTQYF. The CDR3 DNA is TGTGCCAGCACCCACCCTAGCGGAAGCACAGATACGCAGTATTTT.

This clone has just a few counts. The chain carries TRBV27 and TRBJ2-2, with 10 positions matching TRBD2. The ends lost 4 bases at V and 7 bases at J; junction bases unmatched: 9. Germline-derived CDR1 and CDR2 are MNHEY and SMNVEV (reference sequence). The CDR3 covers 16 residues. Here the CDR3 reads CASSYAGTSVGGELFF. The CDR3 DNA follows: TGTGCCAGCAGTTACGCCGGGACTAGCGTCGGCGGGGAGCTGTTTTTT.